This T cell receptor (beta chain) was sequenced for a study of shared clonotypes between healthy human individuals. Study overall: Used for every donor were three CD4 naive, three CD4 memory, two CD8 naive and one CD8 memory plate. Study-level results: Estimated richness values were generally larger in naive subsets than in memory subsets.

The DNA input per sorted-subset replicate PCR was about 190 ng, corresponding to some 30,000 T cell genomes. TCRdb's copy holds only in-frame clones and misses some; the assay was immunoSEQ multiplex PCR. This sample has some 2,500,000 clones, with approximately 94% found just once. On this clone itself: Its antigen is unknown. Other nucleotide sequences in the sample specify the same CDR3.

This CDR3 contains 14 residues. Trimming cost V 0 bases and J 4 bases; bases outside gene matches: 0. Germline V gives CDR1 SGHTA, CDR2 FQGTGA. The sequence derives from a man younger than 35 in good health. Some clones in this sample may be carry-over from other donors' samples. J is TRBJ2-7 and V is TRBV7-3, with 10 bases matching TRBD1. The sequenced material came from naive CD4+ T cells from PBMCs. Subset: CD45RA+ positively selected. CDR3 nucleotides: TGTGCCAGCAGCTTAACGGGACAGGGGTACGAGCAGTACTTC. Amino acid sequence: CASSLTGQGYEQYF.